A few counts support the clone carrying this T cell receptor (beta chain). Its antigen is not identified. The sample belongs to a study of T-cell memory formation after mild COVID-19. Overall study results and limits: A second wave expanding day 15 to 37 was CD4+-biased; contracting clones were balanced.

TCRalpha and TCRbeta libraries used 5'RACE with constant-segment primers and UMIs. MiXCR, applied by TCRdb to the 5' RACE reads, yields one record per CDR3 protein. The sample carries hundreds of thousands of distinct CDR3 sequences, around 13% recorded once. The V gene's germline CDR1 is SGHTA and CDR2 FQGNSA. The CDR3 spans 15 residues. V shed 5 bases, J shed 3 bases, and the junction held 6 bases outside the gene matches. The sequencing sample was made of PBMCs or a T cell subset sorted from them (not recorded which). The receptor's source is a man aged 18-30 years who had mild COVID-19 (a few samples of this study predate the infection). Cell type and time point are not known. This rearrangement joins TRBV7-2 to TRBJ2-5, with TRBD2 identical over 10 bases. The CDR3 sequence: CASSGWTSGKETQYF. CDR3 nucleotides: TGTGCCAGCAGCGGGTGGACTAGCGGAAAAGAGACCCAGTACTTC.